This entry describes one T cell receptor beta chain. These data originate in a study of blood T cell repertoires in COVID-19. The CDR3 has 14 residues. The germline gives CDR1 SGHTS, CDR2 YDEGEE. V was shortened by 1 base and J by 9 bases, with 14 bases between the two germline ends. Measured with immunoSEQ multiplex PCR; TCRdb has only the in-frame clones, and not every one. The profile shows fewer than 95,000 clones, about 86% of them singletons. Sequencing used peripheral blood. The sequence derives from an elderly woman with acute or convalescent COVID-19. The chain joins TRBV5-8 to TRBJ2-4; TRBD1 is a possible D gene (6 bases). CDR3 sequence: CASSLTHGQSIQYF. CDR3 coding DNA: TGTGCCAGCAGCTTGACTCACGGACAGAGCATTCAGTACTTC.